This TCR beta chain was obtained from a study of metastatic and nonmetastatic thyroid tumors (TCRdb year 2020). Background on the whole study: Repertoires were compared across peripheral blood and tumor or nodule tissue samples from malignant and benign thyroid patients.

Before undergoing thyroid surgery, none of the patients had been given any kind of treatment. Using T-cell receptor beta sequencing, the study looked back at clinical samples from patients collected from the early 2010s to the late 2010s. This clone was detected ten times or more. The antigen it recognizes is unknown. The record has no base qualities; no much larger clone is one base away. Distinct nucleotide sequences in the sample also encode this CDR3. Broad study findings and their caveats: In both blood and tumor samples, TCR beta diversity was reported to be significantly higher in malignant tumors than in benign nodules.

Measured from the cysteine to the phenylalanine, the CDR3 is 13 residues long. The read is trimmed to its CDR3 DNA, 39 bases read in frame from base 1. At the junction V is shortened by 0 bases and J by 4 bases, with 5 bases in between. The germline V gene supplies CDR1 SGHRS and CDR2 YFSETQ. Library construction relied on PCR. Instrument on record: Illumina HiSeq 4000. High-throughput sequencing was used to profile the CDR3 region of the TCR beta-chain in every patient. The study's own analysis went as follows. Drawing on CDR3 differences between clinicopathological groups, the researchers built a classifier meant to tell apart patients with distant-metastatic papillary thyroid cancer. Repertoire diversity was assessed with the Shannon index, and tumor-blood repertoire similarity with the Morisita-Horn index. TCRdb reworked the public reads: Q25 trimming with fastp, MiXCR clone assembly, productive beta chains retained. These V and J calls originate from TCRdb's pipeline instead of the authors' own analysis. In this sample the table shows about 43,000 clones, roughly 3.1% of which occur a single time. Of the sample, approximately 9.6% falls within the top ten clones.

This sequence originates from a female donor with papillary thyroid cancer or a benign thyroid nodule (not recorded which). Some clones in this sample may be carry-over from other donors' samples. The sample taken for sequencing was blood. The chain is assembled from TRBV5-1 and TRBJ2-1; the D segment cannot be called with confidence. The CDR3 region: CASSLGSYNEQFF. The DNA sequence follows: TGCGCCAGCAGCTTGGGATCTTACAATGAGCAGTTCTTC.